The rows below give T cell receptor beta chains drawn from one sample of a study of blood T cell repertoires in COVID-19. TCRdb's table, derived via immunoSEQ multiplex PCR, lists solely in-frame clones and lacks some. The sample includes around 62,000 clones, more than 70% of them seen just once. The source material was peripheral blood. The receptors originated from a man aged 50-59 years with active COVID-19. Both conserved end residues are part of each CDR3. The D gene is left open where the match is weak. Clone size appears in some rows only: once, few, many, or a class for an expanded clone.

TGTGCCAGCAGCTCACAGGGCGAGACCCAGTACTTC,CASSSQGETQYF,-,TRBV7-9,once,TRBJ2-5
TGTGCCAGCAGTGAACCCACGGCAGGGGGTGGCTACACCTTC,CASSEPTAGGGYTF,TRBD1,TRBV6-1,-,TRBJ1-2
TGTGCCAGCAGCTTGGTGGACAGGGAGGGAAACACCATATATTTT,CASSLVDREGNTIYF,TRBD1,TRBV5-6,-,TRBJ1-3
TGTGCCAGCAGCTGGCCTACGGGGACTAGCGGGAAAGAGACCCAGTACTTC,CASSWPTGTSGKETQYF,TRBD2,TRBV5-6,-,TRBJ2-5
TGCAGCGCAGAATTGACAGATACGCAGTATTTT,CSAELTDTQYF,-,TRBV20-1,-,TRBJ2-3
TGTGCCAGCAGCCCAGGGACTAGCGGGACCGCAGATACGCAGTATTTT,CASSPGTSGTADTQYF,TRBD2,TRBV7-9,-,TRBJ2-3
TGCAGTGCTAGTAGACTTATGAGAGACGAGCAGTACTTC,CSASRLMRDEQYF,-,TRBV20-1,-,TRBJ2-7
TGTGCCAGCAAACTTAATCCCGGCACAGATACGCAGTATTTT,CASKLNPGTDTQYF,-,TRBV7-2,-,TRBJ2-3
TGCGCCAGCAGCCCTGAACCGGACAGGGTGGCTGAAGCTTTCTTT,CASSPEPDRVAEAFF,TRBD1,TRBV5-1,-,TRBJ1-1
TGTGCCAGCTCACCCCTAGACAAAAACATTCAGTACTTC,CASSPLDKNIQYF,-,TRBV18,-,TRBJ2-4
TGCGCCAGCATGGATTCGACAGGAGCCTACGAGCAGTACTTC,CASMDSTGAYEQYF,-,TRBV5-1,-,TRBJ2-7
TGTGCCAGCAGCTTCACAACCGGGACAGAAGCCTACGAGCAGTACTTC,CASSFTTGTEAYEQYF,TRBD1,TRBV5-6,few,TRBJ2-7
TGTGCCAGCAGCCCCGTGTCGAGGGAATACTATGGCTACACCTTC,CASSPVSREYYGYTF,-,TRBV13,-,TRBJ1-2
TGCGCCAGCAGCTGGGACAGTAGCTCCTATAATTCACCCCTCCACTTT,CASSWDSSSYNSPLHF,TRBD1,TRBV5-1,-,TRBJ1-6
TGCAGCGCAGTTCGTGACGCAGGGGGTGAAAAACTGTTTTTT,CSAVRDAGGEKLFF,TRBD1,TRBV29-1,-,TRBJ1-4
TGTGCCAGCAGTTTAAGTAGCACCGGGGAGCTGTTTTTT,CASSLSSTGELFF,-,TRBV27,-,TRBJ2-2
TGTGCCAGCAGCTCTCAGACAGGGGTAGGTTACAATGAGCAGTTCTTC,CASSSQTGVGYNEQFF,TRBD1,TRBV9,-,TRBJ2-1
TGTGCCAGTAGCGGAATGGGAGGGCTATCGGATACGCAGTATTTT,CASSGMGGLSDTQYF,TRBD2,TRBV19,-,TRBJ2-3
TGTGCCAGCAGCCTCTGGGACAGTTATGGCTACACCTTC,CASSLWDSYGYTF,TRBD1,TRBV7-9,-,TRBJ1-2
TGCGCCAGCAGCTTACTAAGTTCGGTGAACACTGAAGCTTTCTTT,CASSLLSSVNTEAFF,-,TRBV5-1,-,TRBJ1-1
TGTGCCAGCAGTTACTTGTCCCGGGGGGTAGACAATGAGCAGTTCTTC,CASSYLSRGVDNEQFF,TRBD2,TRBV6-5,-,TRBJ2-1
TGCGCCAGCAGCTCTTCCGGACAGGGGCCGTACAATGAGCAGTTCTTC,CASSSSGQGPYNEQFF,TRBD1,TRBV5-1,few,TRBJ2-1
TGCGCCAGCAGCCCGACTAGCGGGTCGTACAATGAGCAGTTCTTC,CASSPTSGSYNEQFF,TRBD2,TRBV5-1,-,TRBJ2-1
TGTGCCAGCAGTGTATGGACAGGGACCGGGGAGCTGTTTTTT,CASSVWTGTGELFF,TRBD1,TRBV25-1,-,TRBJ2-2
TGTGCCAGCAGAGAGGGACAGGGGGCGCTCTACACCTTC,CASREGQGALYTF,TRBD1,TRBV28,once,TRBJ1-2
TGTGCCAGCACTCCGTCACTAGCGGGGGGGCACAATGAGCAGTTCTTC,CASTPSLAGGHNEQFF,TRBD2,TRBV7-9,few,TRBJ2-1
TGTGCCAGCAGTCTATTACAGAAGACGGATACGCAGTATTTT,CASSLLQKTDTQYF,-,TRBV6-6,-,TRBJ2-3
TGTGCCAGCAGCTTGAGGAGGGGATCTGGCTACACCTTC,CASSLRRGSGYTF,-,TRBV5-4,few,TRBJ1-2
TGTGCCAGCAGTTTGACTAGCGGGAGGACAGATACGCAGTATTTT,CASSLTSGRTDTQYF,TRBD2,TRBV28,-,TRBJ2-3
TGTGCCAGCAGTTACGTGACAGGGGGTTCACCCCTCCACTTT,CASSYVTGGSPLHF,TRBD1,TRBV6-5,once,TRBJ1-6
TGTGCCAGCAGCCGCGGGACTAGCGGCGAGAATGAGCAGTTCTTC,CASSRGTSGENEQFF,TRBD2,TRBV3-1/TRBV3-2,-,TRBJ2-1
TGTGCCAGCCGGGACAGGGGACACGAGCAGTACTTC,CASRDRGHEQYF,TRBD1,TRBV3-1/TRBV3-2,-,TRBJ2-7
TGTGCCAGCAGCGCGTATAATTCACCCCTCCACTTT,CASSAYNSPLHF,-,TRBV6-2/TRBV6-3,-,TRBJ1-6
TGTGCCAGCAAAGGAGACAGGGCCCACGAGCAGTACTTC,CASKGDRAHEQYF,TRBD1,TRBV7-9,-,TRBJ2-7
TGTGCCAGCACGCCGGGACAGGGGGTATCTTCGGGTCAGCCCCAGCATTTT,CASTPGQGVSSGQPQHF,TRBD1,TRBV2,few,TRBJ1-5
TGTGCCGTTCAGGTCGGCTATGGCTACACCTTC,CAVQVGYGYTF,-,TRBV3-1/TRBV3-2,-,TRBJ1-2
TGTGCTAGTGGTTTGGGACAGGGGAGCACAGATACGCAGTATTTT,CASGLGQGSTDTQYF,TRBD1,TRBV12-5,-,TRBJ2-3
TGTGCCAGCTCAGGTGGAGGCACTGAAGCTTTCTTT,CASSGGGTEAFF,-,TRBV18,-,TRBJ1-1
TGTGCCACCAGCCCGGTATCCGTCTACGAGCAGTACTTC,CATSPVSVYEQYF,-,TRBV15,-,TRBJ2-7
TGCGCCAGCAGCTTTTACAGGGAGTCCGAGCAGTACTTC,CASSFYRESEQYF,-,TRBV5-1,-,TRBJ2-7
TGTGCCAGCAGCCAAGATGGAGGGGTCGTTCAGCCCCAGCATTTT,CASSQDGGVVQPQHF,-,TRBV3-1/TRBV3-2,few,TRBJ1-5
TGTGCCAGCAGTGGACTCGGCCGATACGAGCAGTACTTC,CASSGLGRYEQYF,-,TRBV28,-,TRBJ2-7
TGTGCCAGCAGCTTGCGAGGAGATACGCAGTATTTT,CASSLRGDTQYF,-,TRBV5-8,-,TRBJ2-3
TGCAGCGTTGAAGATCGGAGGGGCACCGGGGAGCTGTTTTTT,CSVEDRRGTGELFF,-,TRBV29-1,once,TRBJ2-2
TGTGCCACGAGGCGGGAGATCTCCTACGAGCAGTACTTC,CATRREISYEQYF,TRBD2,TRBV6-5,-,TRBJ2-7
TGTGCCAGCAGCGTAGGTGCGGATACGCAGTATTTT,CASSVGADTQYF,-,TRBV9,-,TRBJ2-3
TGTGCCAGCAGTGGGAGGAGCAATCAGCCCCAGCATTTT,CASSGRSNQPQHF,-,TRBV12-3/TRBV12-4,-,TRBJ1-5
TGTGCCAGCAGTGGGACTAGCGGGAGTGGTGGGGTCTCCTACAATGAGCAGTTCTTC,CASSGTSGSGGVSYNEQFF,TRBD2,TRBV5-4,-,TRBJ2-1
TGTGCCAGCAGCTTGGGACAGAATAATTCACCCCTCCACTTT,CASSLGQNNSPLHF,TRBD1,TRBV7-9,-,TRBJ1-6
TGTGCCACAGTGATGAACACTGAAGCTTTCTTT,CATVMNTEAFF,-,TRBV12-5,-,TRBJ1-1